These T cell receptor beta chains were read from a single sample in a study of identical twins. Each CDR3 protein is one row after TCRdb ran MiXCR on the 5' RACE reads. The sample records 600,000 to 700,000 distinct CDR3 sequences, 21% being singletons. A further study also used this sample, focusing on T cells expressing NK-cell markers.

The sample comprised PBMCs. Receptor source: a woman between 18 and 30 years old in good health. Each CDR3 is given with its conserved first and last residue. The D gene is left open where the match is weak. Size tells how often a clone was seen (once, few, many) or the class of an expanded clone, and some rows leave it out.

TRBJ2-5 | few | TRBV20-1 | TRBD2 | TGCAGTGGACTAGCGGGTGGGGAGACCCAGTACTTC | CSGLAGGETQYF
TRBJ2-3 | . | TRBV29-1 | . | TGCAGCGCCCACGCAGGAGTCACAGATACGCAGTATTTT | CSAHAGVTDTQYF
TRBJ2-2 | many | TRBV12-3/TRBV12-4 | . | TGTGCCAGCAGTACCTACTTGAACACCGGGGAGCTGTTTTTT | CASSTYLNTGELFF
TRBJ2-5 | few | TRBV21-1 | . | TGTGCCAGCAGCAAACCAAAGACCCAGTACTTC | CASSKPKTQYF
TRBJ1-4 | few | TRBV7-2 | . | TGTGCCAGCAGCTTAGAAAAGGGCGGTAATGAAAAACTGTTTTTT | CASSLEKGGNEKLFF
TRBJ2-3 | many | TRBV5-1 | . | TGCGCCAGCACAGGGACGGAAAGCACAGATACGCAGTATTTT | CASTGTESTDTQYF
TRBJ2-3 | few | TRBV6-5 | . | TGTGCCAGCAGTTTTCAGGGGCGAGGCACAGATACGCAGTATTTT | CASSFQGRGTDTQYF
TRBJ2-1 | . | TRBV5-5 | . | TGTGCCAGCAGCCCAAAGGCAGGGGACATCTTAAATGAGCAGTTCTTC | CASSPKAGDILNEQFF
TRBJ1-3 | . | TRBV20-1 | . | TGCAGTGCTAGTCACAGGGCGTATAAATCTGGAAACACCATATATTTT | CSASHRAYKSGNTIYF
TRBJ2-7 | . | TRBV7-2 | TRBD2 | TGTGCCAGCAGCTTAGGGGCAGCGGGGAGCTCCTACGAGCAGTACTTC | CASSLGAAGSSYEQYF
TRBJ2-1 | . | TRBV5-1 | . | TGCGCCAGCAGTGGGGGGGACAGTTTCAATGAGCAGTTCTTC | CASSGGDSFNEQFF
TRBJ2-1 | . | TRBV6-2/TRBV6-3 | . | TGTGCCAGCACTCACGTAAAGTCGAAGCAGTTCTTC | CASTHVKSKQFF
TRBJ2-5 | few | TRBV20-1 | TRBD2 | TGCAGTGCTGGGACTAGCGGGAGGTTGGAGACCCAGTACTTC | CSAGTSGRLETQYF
TRBJ2-2 | . | TRBV7-9 | . | TGTGCCAGCAGCTCCCCAGGGATAGGGAACACCGGGGAGCTGTTTTTT | CASSSPGIGNTGELFF
TRBJ1-5 | few | TRBV12-3/TRBV12-4 | . | TGTGCCAGCAGTACGAAGGATCGGCAGCCCCAGCATTTT | CASSTKDRQPQHF
TRBJ2-3 | few | TRBV5-1 | . | TGCGCCAGCAGCTTCGGGCAGCTGAGCACAGATACGCAGTATTTT | CASSFGQLSTDTQYF
TRBJ2-3 | . | TRBV7-2 | TRBD2 | TGTGCCAGCACCTACCAAACTAGCGGGAGTCCAGATACGCAGTATTTT | CASTYQTSGSPDTQYF
TRBJ2-7 | . | TRBV6-1 | TRBD1 | TGTGCCAGCAGCCTGGAACGGGACAGACTCTACGAGCAGTACTTC | CASSLERDRLYEQYF
TRBJ2-1 | . | TRBV27 | TRBD1 | TGTGCCAGCAGTTTATGGGACAGGGCAACCTACAATGAGCAGTTCTTC | CASSLWDRATYNEQFF
TRBJ2-5 | . | TRBV11-3 | . | TGTGCCAGCAGCTTAGGTAGCGTTCAAGAGACCCAGTACTTC | CASSLGSVQETQYF
TRBJ2-6 | . | TRBV29-1 | . | TGCAGCGTTGATCCGGGCGGTGGCTCCGGGGCCAACGTCCTGACTTTC | CSVDPGGGSGANVLTF
TRBJ1-2 | few | TRBV20-1 | . | TGCAGTGCTCCGGGGCACTATGGCTACACCTTC | CSAPGHYGYTF
TRBJ2-2 | . | TRBV7-9 | . | TGTGCCAGCAGCTTAGGGGGGGAGCGCACCGGGGAGCTGTTTTTT | CASSLGGERTGELFF
TRBJ2-3 | . | TRBV21-1 | . | TGTGCCAGCAGCAAAATCGGGGGCGCGGATACGCAGTATTTT | CASSKIGGADTQYF
TRBJ1-3 | . | TRBV12-3/TRBV12-4 | TRBD1 | TGTGCCAGCAGGACCCGATCCGGGACAGGGGGCGAAAACACCATATATTTT | CASRTRSGTGGENTIYF
TRBJ2-2 | . | TRBV7-2 | . | TGTGCCAGCAGCCTCCCGAATATAGGGGGATTGACCGGGGAGCTGTTTTTT | CASSLPNIGGLTGELFF
TRBJ2-2 | . | TRBV4-3 | TRBD1 | TGCGCCAGCAGCCAAGGGTTTTACAGGGACAGGGTCCTTAGCGGGGAGCTGTTTTTT | CASSQGFYRDRVLSGELFF
TRBJ2-3 | . | TRBV11-3 | . | TGTGCCAGCAGCTCCCTGAAGGGGAAAGCAGATACGCAGTATTTT | CASSSLKGKADTQYF
TRBJ2-7 | . | TRBV20-1 | TRBD2 | TGCAGTGCTAGCCCCGTCGGGAGGACCAGCCTAATGGAGCAGTACTTC | CSASPVGRTSLMEQYF
TRBJ2-6 | once | TRBV11-3 | . | TGTGCCAGCAGCTTCCAGGGGTTCGGGGCCAACGTCCTGACTTTC | CASSFQGFGANVLTF
TRBJ2-7 | . | TRBV18 | . | TGTGCCAGCTCACCAAGGCGGGGACAGACCTACGAGCAGTACTTC | CASSPRRGQTYEQYF
TRBJ2-5 | few | TRBV7-7 | . | TGTGCTAGCAGCTTAGTTCGGTCGGAGCAAGAGACCCAGTACTTC | CASSLVRSEQETQYF
TRBJ2-7 | few | TRBV6-1 | . | TGTGCCAGCAGTGAACGGACAGATGGTCGCGAGCAGTACTTC | CASSERTDGREQYF
TRBJ2-2 | few | TRBV7-2 | . | TGTGCCAGCAGCTTTTTAGCCCTGAACACCGGGGAGCTGTTTTTT | CASSFLALNTGELFF
TRBJ2-1 | few | TRBV15 | TRBD2 | TGTGCCACCAGCAGATCGGGACTAGCGGGAGGGTTCTACAATGAGCAGTTCTTC | CATSRSGLAGGFYNEQFF
TRBJ1-1 | . | TRBV20-1 | . | TGCAGTGCTAGACCGGTGAACACTGAAGCTTTCTTT | CSARPVNTEAFF
TRBJ1-1 | many | TRBV27 | . | TGTGCCAGCAGTTTACTCTCCGGGAACACTGAAGCTTTCTTT | CASSLLSGNTEAFF
TRBJ1-5 | . | TRBV5-5 | . | TGTGCCAGCAGCCCAGGAAGTTTGGGCAATCAGCCCCAGCATTTT | CASSPGSLGNQPQHF
TRBJ2-2 | once | TRBV11-2 | . | TGTGCCAGCAGACCGGGCCTTGACGGGGAGCTGTTTTTT | CASRPGLDGELFF
TRBJ2-1 | . | TRBV9 | TRBD2 | TGTGCCAGCAGCGTAGGGTCGGGAGGGCCTTACAATGAGCAGTTCTTC | CASSVGSGGPYNEQFF
TRBJ1-1 | . | TRBV3-1 | . | TGTGCCAGCAGCCAAGGTCGGGTGAACACTGTAGCTTTCTTT | CASSQGRVNTVAFF
TRBJ2-3 | . | TRBV7-9 | TRBD1 | TGTGCCAGCAGCTCGGACAGGCGCACAGATACGCAGTATTTT | CASSSDRRTDTQYF
TRBJ2-1 | many | TRBV7-2 | TRBD2 | TGTGCCAGCAGCTCCAGCAGGACTAGCAATGAGCAGTTCTTC | CASSSSRTSNEQFF